The present T cell receptor beta chain was sequenced within a study of cytomegalovirus exposure and HLA in healthy donors. As to this clone: Its antigen remains unidentified.

From germline, CDR1 is PRHDT and CDR2 FYEKMQ (reference sequence). This CDR3 is 17 amino acids long. Germline trimming cut 5 bases from V and 3 bases from J; bases unmatched to any gene: 11. General study results and limits: Most TCR sequences proved rare, with some public TCRs found in many donors. It was only CMV serostatus that was available as immune exposure information.

A multiplex PCR was run with 60 Vbeta primers and 13 Jbeta primers. Generated by immunoSEQ multiplex PCR, the TCRdb table keeps only in-frame clones and is missing some. The sample carries under 150,000 clones, roughly two thirds recorded once. The V call is TRBV13, the J call TRBJ1-2; TRBD1 agrees at 11 bases. The sequenced material came from PBMCs. The TCR originated in a man aged 25-45 years in good health and CMV-seropositive. In nucleotides, the CDR3 is TGTGCCAGCAGCCCTGCCGGGACAGGGGGACAAGACTATGGCTACACCTTC. Translation: CASSPAGTGGQDYGYTF.